There are many counts of the clone carrying this T cell receptor beta chain. The CDR3 spans 12 residues. V dropped 8 bases and J dropped 1 base, with 8 bases sitting between them. The sample belongs to a study of blood T cells in healthy people across ages. It was with a sample-barcoded 5' primer and a J-beta primer mix that a second PCR of about 6 to 12 cycles was run. MiXCR, applied by TCRdb to the 5' RACE reads, yields one record per CDR3 protein. The repertoire holds some 1.8 million distinct CDR3 sequences, with approximately 39% as singletons. This TCR derives from a human donor in good health. This rearrangement joins TRBV12-3 or TRBV12-4 to TRBJ1-1; D ambiguous. Specimen: blood. The CDR3 reads CASWERNTEAFF. CDR3 sequence (DNA): TGTGCCAGCTGGGAGAGGAACACTGAAGCTTTCTTT.